These T cell receptor beta chains were read from a single sample in a study of identifying expanded T cells in peripheral blood. The repertoire was sequenced with immunoSEQ multiplex PCR; TCRdb's copy has only in-frame clones and lacks some. The sample yields about 53,000 clones, around four fifths seen once. The sample comprised blood. The receptors come from a person between 18 and 75 years old in good health. CDR3s include the opening cysteine and the closing phenylalanine or tryptophan. D genes are given only for firm matches. The size entry is marked missing in some rows and otherwise reads once, few, many or a size class.

CAWSSTREKLFF	TGTGCCTGGAGCTCAACTAGGGAAAAACTGTTTTTT	TRBV30	many	.	TRBJ1-4
CASSLLGDSGNTIYF	TGTGCCAGCAGCTTGTTGGGGGATTCTGGAAACACCATATATTTT	TRBV5-6	.	.	TRBJ1-3
CASSLDIDRSLYGYTF	TGTGCCAGCAGCTTAGATATTGACAGGAGCCTCTATGGCTACACCTTC	TRBV7-2	.	.	TRBJ1-2
CASNDRAGTEAFF	TGTGCCAGTAACGACAGGGCCGGGACTGAAGCTTTCTTT	TRBV19	.	TRBD1	TRBJ1-1
CASRRTSGTANTGELFF	TGTGCCAGCAGACGAACTAGCGGGACGGCGAACACCGGGGAGCTGTTTTTT	TRBV11-3	once	TRBD2	TRBJ2-2
CASRTQGSSGNTIYF	TGTGCCAGTAGAACACAGGGAAGCTCTGGAAACACCATATATTTT	TRBV19	.	.	TRBJ1-3
CASQAGTSGYNEQFF	TGTGCCAGTCAAGCCGGGACTAGCGGTTACAATGAGCAGTTCTTC	TRBV19	.	TRBD2	TRBJ2-1
CASNRGGGYTF	TGTGCCAGCAATAGGGGCGGAGGCTACACCTTC	TRBV2	few	.	TRBJ1-2
CASSRTGQVDRLNTEAFF	TGTGCCAGCTCAAGAACTGGACAGGTGGACCGACTGAACACTGAAGCTTTCTTT	TRBV18	medium-sized	TRBD1	TRBJ1-1
CASSPPEGSGYRNIQYF	TGTGCCAGCAGCCCGCCCGAGGGTAGCGGGTATCGAAACATTCAGTACTTC	TRBV7-9	.	TRBD2	TRBJ2-4
CASSLAGPAKGYTF	TGTGCCAGCAGCTTGGCTGGCCCCGCGAAGGGCTACACCTTC	TRBV5-4	.	.	TRBJ1-2
CASSHGTGGAYEQYF	TGCGCCAGCAGCCACGGGACAGGGGGTGCCTACGAGCAGTACTTC	TRBV4-3	.	TRBD1	TRBJ2-7
CASSLGKGYNEQFF	TGTGCCAGCAGCTTGGGTAAAGGATACAATGAGCAGTTCTTC	TRBV7-9	.	.	TRBJ2-1
CASSGRPNTGELFF	TGTGCCAGCAGCGGGAGGCCGAACACCGGGGAGCTGTTTTTT	TRBV6-1	.	TRBD2	TRBJ2-2
CAISEGSLNEKLFF	TGTGCCATCAGTGAGGGCAGCCTTAATGAAAAACTGTTTTTT	TRBV10-3	.	.	TRBJ1-4
CAWSLGLRHENEQFF	TGTGCCTGGAGTCTGGGACTGCGGCATGAGAATGAGCAGTTCTTC	TRBV30	.	.	TRBJ2-1
CASSPMEGPSYNEQFF	TGTGCCAGCTCACCTATGGAAGGCCCCTCCTACAATGAGCAGTTCTTC	TRBV18	.	.	TRBJ2-1
CASSELGLLNEKLFF	TGTGCCAGCAGTGAACTGGGGCTACTTAATGAAAAACTGTTTTTT	TRBV2	.	.	TRBJ1-4
CASSLVSGLAGYNEQFF	TGTGCCAGCAGCTTAGTGAGCGGACTAGCGGGATACAATGAGCAGTTCTTC	TRBV7-8	.	TRBD2	TRBJ2-1
CASSRSGLAGGSNNEQFF	TGTGCCAGCAGCCGATCAGGGCTAGCCGGGGGGTCAAACAATGAGCAGTTCTTC	TRBV14	.	TRBD2	TRBJ2-1
CATKSDRRTSYGYTF	TGTGCCACCAAGTCGGACAGGCGAACCAGCTATGGCTACACCTTC	TRBV27	.	TRBD1	TRBJ1-2
CASSFLGLTFF	TGTGCCAGCAGTTTCCTAGGGCTGACATTCTTC	TRBV27	few	.	TRBJ2-1
CASRPGQGPSPLHF	TGCGCCAGCAGACCGGGACAGGGGCCTTCACCCCTCCACTTT	TRBV5-1	.	TRBD1	TRBJ1-6
CASSLADGDTQYF	TGTGCCAGCAGCTTAGCTGACGGAGATACGCAGTATTTT	TRBV7-6	.	.	TRBJ2-3
CASSPPGTREAEQYF	TGTGCCAGCAGCCCCCCTGGGACTAGAGAAGCCGAGCAGTACTTC	TRBV9	.	TRBD2	TRBJ2-7
CASRLTESTDTQYF	TGTGCCAGCAGATTGACAGAGAGCACAGATACGCAGTATTTT	TRBV6-6	.	.	TRBJ2-3
CASSLDRPDTQYF	TGTGCCAGCAGCTTAGATCGACCAGATACGCAGTATTTT	TRBV11-2	.	.	TRBJ2-3
CASSLSARETQYF	TGCGCCAGCAGCTTGTCAGCAAGAGAGACCCAGTACTTC	TRBV5-1	.	.	TRBJ2-5
CASSLAPADTQYF	TGTGCCAGCAGCTTGGCCCCCGCAGATACGCAGTATTTT	TRBV11-1	.	.	TRBJ2-3
CASSLGQLRFSGNTIYF	TGCGCCAGCAGCTTGGGACAGCTACGTTTCTCTGGAAACACCATATATTTT	TRBV5-1	.	.	TRBJ1-3
CASSTGLAGGGKTQYF	TGTGCCAGTAGTACAGGACTAGCGGGGGGCGGGAAGACCCAGTACTTC	TRBV19	.	TRBD2	TRBJ2-5
CASSERGTGGSNQPQHF	TGTGCCAGCAGTGAAAGGGGGACAGGTGGAAGCAATCAGCCCCAGCATTTT	TRBV6-1	.	TRBD1	TRBJ1-5
CASRQGTSMNTEAFF	TGTGCCAGCAGACAGGGTACATCGATGAACACTGAAGCTTTCTTT	TRBV2	.	.	TRBJ1-1
CASSPLAGAKNIQYF	TGTGCCAGCAGCCCGTTAGCGGGTGCCAAAAACATTCAGTACTTC	TRBV5-5	.	TRBD2	TRBJ2-4
CASKRTGTSDTQYF	TGTGCCAGCAAACGTACGGGGACCTCAGATACGCAGTATTTT	TRBV2	.	.	TRBJ2-3
CASSVEQGGEQYF	TGTGCCAGCAGCGTAGAACAGGGGGGCGAGCAGTACTTC	TRBV9	.	TRBD1	TRBJ2-7
CASSFYQGNYGYTF	TGTGCCAGCAGCTTCTACCAGGGGAACTATGGCTACACCTTC	TRBV7-9	once	.	TRBJ1-2
CASSLILGLVNEQFF	TGTGCCAGCAGCCTCATCCTAGGGTTGGTGAATGAGCAGTTCTTC	TRBV7-9	.	.	TRBJ2-1
CASGKGQAEEKLFF	TGTGCCAGCGGGAAAGGACAGGCGGAGGAAAAACTGTTTTTT	TRBV2	.	TRBD1	TRBJ1-4
CASSIAPIQGELGNEQFF	TGTGCCAGTAGTATAGCGCCCATACAGGGGGAACTCGGCAATGAGCAGTTCTTC	TRBV19	.	TRBD1	TRBJ2-1
CASSEWSGETQYF	TGTGCCAGCAGTGAGTGGAGCGGGGAGACCCAGTACTTC	TRBV2	.	.	TRBJ2-5
CASSEGGQGNQPQHF	TGTGCCAGCAGTGAGGGGGGGCAAGGCAATCAGCCCCAGCATTTT	TRBV6-1	.	.	TRBJ1-5
CASKTGETFF	TGTGCCAGCAAGACAGGGGAAACTTTCTTT	TRBV2	once	TRBD1	TRBJ1-1
CASSELGGTGSYNEQFF	TGTGCCAGCAGTGAACTCGGGGGAACGGGGTCCTACAATGAGCAGTTCTTC	TRBV25-1	.	.	TRBJ2-1
CASSLNRDRYMNTEAFF	TGCGCCAGCAGCCTTAACCGGGACAGGTACATGAACACTGAAGCTTTCTTT	TRBV5-1	.	TRBD1	TRBJ1-1